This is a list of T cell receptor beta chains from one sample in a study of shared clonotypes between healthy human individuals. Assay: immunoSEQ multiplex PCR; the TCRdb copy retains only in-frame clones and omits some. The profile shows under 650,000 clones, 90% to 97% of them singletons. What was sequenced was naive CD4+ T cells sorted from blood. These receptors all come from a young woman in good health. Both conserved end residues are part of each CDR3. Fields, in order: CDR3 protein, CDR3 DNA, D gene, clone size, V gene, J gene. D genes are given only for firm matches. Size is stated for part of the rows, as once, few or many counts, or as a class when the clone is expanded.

CASSSAPQVNYGYTF,TGTGCCAGCAGTTCCGCCCCCCAGGTCAACTATGGCTACACCTTC,NA,NA,TRBV28,TRBJ1-2
CASSGPPQYF,TGTGCCAGCAGCGGACCGCCCCAGTACTTC,NA,NA,TRBV2,TRBJ2-5
CASSQAGSRTQHF,TGTGCCAGCAGCCAAGCGGGTTCGAGGACCCAGCATTTT,NA,NA,TRBV14,TRBJ1-5
CASSPSKNTEAFF,TGTGCCAGCTCACCATCTAAGAACACTGAAGCTTTCTTT,NA,NA,TRBV18,TRBJ1-1
CAWSLTGAGQPQHF,TGTGCCTGGAGTCTAACCGGGGCGGGTCAGCCCCAGCATTTT,NA,NA,TRBV30,TRBJ1-5
CASSQWWNTEAFF,TGTGCCAGCAGCCAATGGTGGAACACTGAAGCTTTCTTT,NA,NA,TRBV16,TRBJ1-1
CASSGTYGYTF,TGTGCCAGTAGTGGGACCTATGGCTACACCTTC,NA,few,TRBV19,TRBJ1-2
CASSPSGSWTGELFF,TGTGCCAGCAGCCCCAGCGGGAGTTGGACCGGGGAGCTGTTTTTT,TRBD2,NA,TRBV28,TRBJ2-2
CASSSAGSGNTIYF,TGTGCCAGCTCCTCGGCGGGCTCTGGAAACACCATATATTTT,NA,NA,TRBV18,TRBJ1-3
CASSMRGLYNQPQHF,TGTGCCAGTAGTATGCGGGGGCTCTACAATCAGCCCCAGCATTTT,NA,NA,TRBV19,TRBJ1-5
CASSMMGRRLAFTYEQYF,TGTGCCAGTAGTATGATGGGTCGGCGGCTAGCGTTTACCTACGAGCAGTACTTC,NA,NA,TRBV19,TRBJ2-7
CASSRDYKETQYF,TGTGCCAGCAGTAGGGACTACAAAGAGACCCAGTACTTC,TRBD2,NA,TRBV2,TRBJ2-5
CASSLDASGTQEETQYF,TGTGCCAGCAGCTTAGACGCTTCCGGGACTCAAGAAGAGACCCAGTACTTC,NA,NA,TRBV7-9,TRBJ2-5
CASRYTTGVYGYTF,TGTGCCAGCAGATATACGACAGGGGTCTATGGCTACACCTTC,TRBD1,once,TRBV28,TRBJ1-2